One sample yielded the 14 T cell receptor beta chains listed below, sequenced in a study of T cells in Graves' hyperthyroidism and ophthalmopathy. Using RNA transcripts as the source, TCR beta CDR3 regions were amplified. The TCR CDR3 first-round RT-PCR relied on the HTBI primer set. One entry per CDR3 protein, called by TCRdb with MiXCR from the multiplex PCR reads. The table has 700,000 or so distinct CDR3 sequences, around 15% seen once. Sequencing used blood. These receptors originate from a woman between 45 and 65 years old with Graves' ophthalmopathy.

In this sample, this clonotype turned up many times. The genes are TRBV20-1 and TRBJ2-7, with D possibly TRBD1 on 6 matching bases. Between the trimmed V and J ends, which lost 0 bases and 3 bases, there was a span of 15 bases. This CDR3 region has 15 residues. Looked up from germline, CDR1 is DFQATT and CDR2 is SNEGSKA (reference sequence). The CDR3 here is CSAREHHGQYYEQYF. The CDR3 bases are TGCAGTGCTAGAGAGCATCATGGACAGTACTACGAGCAGTACTTC.

Comments on this clonotype: The junction departs from germline at one end; a sequencing error may be responsible. CDR3 residues: CVSSPGTSSSGNTIYF. CDR3 DNA: TGTGTCAGCTCACCCGGGACATCCTCCTCTGGAAACACCATATATTTT. V gene TRBV18 combines with J gene TRBJ1-3; a weak D match, TRBD1 (6 bases). The CDR3 length is 16 residues. CDR1 is KGHSH, CDR2 LQKENI, per germline.

This clonotype was counted many times. CDR3 amino acids: CASSRQISGNTIYF. As DNA, the CDR3 is TGTGCCAGCAGCCGCCAAATATCTGGAAACACCATATATTTT. The rearrangement uses TRBV11-3 and TRBJ1-3; D is unclear. V dropped 5 bases and J dropped 1 base, with 9 bases sitting between them. Germline V gene sequence: CDR1 SGHNT, CDR2 YENEEA. The length of the CDR3 is 14 residues.

The chain employs TRBV20-1 and TRBJ2-7; D unresolved. Between the trimmed V and J ends, which lost 0 bases and 1 base, there was a span of 10 bases. CDR3 size: 14 residues. Germline V gene lookup returns CDR1 DFQATT and CDR2 SNEGSKA (reference sequence). CDR3 residues: CSARDKDKSYEQYF. The CDR3, as DNA: TGCAGTGCTAGAGATAAAGACAAATCCTACGAGCAGTACTTC.

This clonotype was seen only a few times. The chain recombines TRBV12-3 or TRBV12-4 with TRBJ1-5, with D unresolved. Trimming pared 2 bases from V and 1 base from J, leaving 6 bases between. The length of the CDR3 is 14 residues. CDR3 sequence: CASSLYRSNQPQHF. In nucleotides, the CDR3 is TGTGCCAGCAGTTTATACCGGAGCAATCAGCCCCAGCATTTT.

This clonotype was found a few times. The chain employs TRBV10-3 and TRBJ2-1; possibly TRBD2 for D (6 bases). The CDR3 is 13 amino acids. Trimming took off 7 bases at V and 5 bases at J, with 12 bases between the two ends. CDR1 ENHRY and CDR2 SYGVKD come from the germline V gene. The CDR3, as DNA: TGTGCCATCATGGGACTGAGAAACAATGAGCAGTTCTTC. Its protein product is CAIMGLRNNEQFF.

This clonotype has ten or more counts. This sequence joins TRBV20-1 and TRBJ2-3, with a possible D match to TRBD1 (6 bases). The CDR3 runs 13 residues. The V gene's germline CDR1 is DFQATT and CDR2 SNEGSKA (reference sequence). V was shortened by 3 bases and J by 2 bases, with 9 bases between the two germline ends. As DNA, the CDR3 is TGCAGTGCTAGCAGGGGATCCACAGATACGCAGTATTTT. Amino acids: CSASRGSTDTQYF.

The chain couples TRBV6-1 to TRBJ2-7; 12 bases map to TRBD2. J gave up 4 bases and V 2 bases, and 6 bases lay outside the gene matches. Per the germline V gene, CDR1 is MNHNS and CDR2 is SASEGT. The CDR3 has 16 residues. CDR3 DNA sequence: TGTGCCAGCAGTGAACTGGGGGGACTAGCGGGTTACGAGCAGTACTTC. This codes for CASSELGGLAGYEQYF.

V usage is TRBV7-9 and J usage is TRBJ2-7; 8 bases map to TRBD2. The CDR3 has 14 residues. Germline CDR1 SEHNR, CDR2 FQNEAQ (reference sequence). Unmatched junction bases numbered 9, after V lost 7 bases and J lost 4 bases. DNA of the CDR3: TGTGCCAGCACCTACGGGGGGGTAACATACGAGCAGTACTTC. Translated, it gives CASTYGGVTYEQYF.

A few counts support this clonotype. The chain uses TRBV27 and TRBJ2-2; 12 bases line up with TRBD2. Germline CDR1 is MNHEY and CDR2 is SMNVEV (reference sequence). J gave up 3 bases and V 3 bases, and 5 bases lay outside the gene matches. The CDR3 runs 17 residues. CDR3 sequence (DNA): TGTGCCAGCAGTTTCTCTAGCGGGAGGGCCTACACCGGGGAGCTGTTTTTT. Amino acid sequence: CASSFSSGRAYTGELFF.

This clonotype was detected many times. The chain recombines TRBV7-2 with TRBJ1-1; weak D call: TRBD1 (6 bases). CDR3 size: 15 residues. V was shortened by 5 bases and J by 1 base, with 14 bases between the two germline ends. In germline, CDR1 is SGHTA, CDR2 FQGNSA. The CDR3 spells CASSPRTVPNTEAFF. Here the CDR3 DNA reads TGTGCCAGCAGCCCCAGGACAGTTCCGAACACTGAAGCTTTCTTT.

This clonotype came up a few times. The chain uses TRBV5-1 and TRBJ1-1, with D hard to call. Germline V gene lookup returns CDR1 SGHRS and CDR2 YFSETQ. The V end was cut by 3 bases, the J end by 6 bases, with 12 bases between. The CDR3 runs 13 residues. The chain's CDR3 is CASSSRVHAEAFF. CDR3 sequence (DNA): TGCGCCAGCAGCTCTCGAGTTCATGCTGAAGCTTTCTTT. The full variable domain, completed using reference TRBV5-1 and TRBJ1-1, is KAGVTQTPRYLIKTRGQQVTLSCSPISGHRSVSWYQQTPGQGLQFLFEYFSETQRNKGNFPGRFSGRQFSNSRSEMNVSTLELGDSALYLCASSSRVHAEAFFGQGTRLTVV.

The table lists this clonotype with a count of one. One end of the junction does not line up with germline, which may come from a read error. The gene calls are TRBV28 and TRBJ2-2; 14 nucleotides align to TRBD2. Germline loops: CDR1 MDHEN, CDR2 SYDVKM. This CDR3 region has 18 residues. CDR3 in DNA: TGTGCCAGCAGTTATGGGACTAGCGGGAGACCGGAGCACCGGGGAGCTGTTTTT. As protein: CASSYGTSGRPEHRGAVF.

The V gene is TRBV4-3, the J gene TRBJ1-2; D may be TRBD1 (5 bases). CDR1 is LGHNA and CDR2 is YSLEER in the germline V gene. The CDR3 consists of 15 residues. Trimming stripped 0 bases from V and 5 bases from J, with 13 bases between. CDR3 coding DNA: TGCGCCAGCAGCCAAGATTGGGAGGGGCGGTATGGCTACACCTTC. Amino acid sequence: CASSQDWEGRYGYTF.